The 3 T cell receptor beta chains in this list originate from one sample, sequenced in a study of T cell responses to AZD1222 COVID-19 vaccine. Clones were sequenced by immunoSEQ multiplex PCR, and TCRdb holds only the in-frame ones, with some missing. The table includes roughly 180,000 clones, about 92% detected once. The sample here was peripheral blood, taken 28 days after the second AZD1222 dose. These TCRs come from an adult who received the AZD1222 COVID-19 vaccine.

This rearrangement joins TRBV29-1 to TRBJ2-4, with D perhaps matching TRBD2 (5 bases). V lost 5 bases to trimming and J lost 9 bases, with 11 bases between them. Germline CDR1 SQVTM, CDR2 ANQGSEA. The CDR3 covers 11 residues. The CDR3 bases are TGCAGCGTTTACTATGAGGGCATTCAGTACTTC. It encodes CSVYYEGIQYF.

For the CDR3, the DNA is TGTGCCAGCAGTTACTCCCTAGACAGAGGACAGCCCCAGCATTTT. Translation gives CASSYSLDRGQPQHF. This sequence joins TRBV6-2 or TRBV6-3 and TRBJ1-5; a possible D gene is TRBD1 (5 bases). The germline CDR1 and CDR2 sequences are MNHEY and SVGEGT. The CDR3 is 15 residues long. V was cut by 0 bases and J by 7 bases, with 13 bases left in between.

This clone was detected once. The chain carries TRBV27 and TRBJ1-1; no firm D call. V lost 5 bases and J 6 bases, leaving 16 bases between the germline ends. The CDR3 loop spans 14 amino acids. Germline lookup yields CDR1 MNHEY and CDR2 SMNVEV (reference sequence). The CDR3 bases are TGTGCCAGCAGTCCAGGTGGGTTCTGGGCTGAAGCTTTCTTT. It codes for CASSPGGFWAEAFF.